Ten or more counts support the clone carrying this T cell receptor (beta chain). No antigen is known for it. CDR3 length: 14 amino acids. Germline V gene data show CDR1 as MNHNS and CDR2 as SASEGT. V lost 8 bases and J lost 2, with 15 bases in between. Assembly of TCR beta libraries relied on iRepertoire HTBI primers together with Arm-PCR of CDR3 regions. One entry per CDR3 protein results from TCRdb running MiXCR on the multiplex PCR reads. The sample holds a few hundred thousand distinct CDR3 sequences, around 23% seen once. This entry is derived from a study of regulatory T cells in long-lasting Graves disease. Study-level points and caveats: Graves' patients with persistent disease showed TCR diversity lower than patients newly diagnosed.

This sample's time point: persistent/refractory GD, antithyroid drugs over 5 years with positive TRAb. PBMCs provided the RNA from which the TCR library was made. Sequenced material: peripheral blood mononuclear cells (PBMCs), taken when the disease was refractory, from a patient treated with antithyroid drugs. V gene TRBV6-1 combines with J gene TRBJ2-5, with D unresolved. The receptor comes from a woman aged 35 to 49 with Graves disease. CDR3 region: CASGSWAVQETQYF. The CDR3 nucleotides are TGTGCCAGCGGGTCGTGGGCGGTGCAAGAGACCCAGTACTTC.